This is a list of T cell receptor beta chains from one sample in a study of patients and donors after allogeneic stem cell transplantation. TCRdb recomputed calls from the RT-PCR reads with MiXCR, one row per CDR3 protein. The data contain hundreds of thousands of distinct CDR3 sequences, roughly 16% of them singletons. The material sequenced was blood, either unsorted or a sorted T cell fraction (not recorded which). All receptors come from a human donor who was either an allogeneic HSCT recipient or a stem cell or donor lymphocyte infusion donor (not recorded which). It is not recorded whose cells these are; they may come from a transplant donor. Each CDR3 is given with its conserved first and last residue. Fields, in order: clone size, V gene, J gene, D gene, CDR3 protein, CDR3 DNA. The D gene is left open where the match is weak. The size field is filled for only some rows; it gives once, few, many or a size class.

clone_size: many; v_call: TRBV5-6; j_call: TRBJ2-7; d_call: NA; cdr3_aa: CASRDGVYEQYF; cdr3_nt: TGTGCCAGCAGGGACGGAGTCTACGAGCAGTACTTC
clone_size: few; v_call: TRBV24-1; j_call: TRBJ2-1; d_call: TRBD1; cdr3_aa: CATSEPGQGASNEQFF; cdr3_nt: TGTGCCACCAGTGAGCCGGGACAGGGGGCGTCCAATGAGCAGTTCTTC
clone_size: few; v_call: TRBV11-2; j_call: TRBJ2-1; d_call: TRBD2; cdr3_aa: CASSPRTSGYYNEQFF; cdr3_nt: TGTGCCAGCAGCCCCCGGACTAGCGGGTACTACAATGAGCAGTTCTTC
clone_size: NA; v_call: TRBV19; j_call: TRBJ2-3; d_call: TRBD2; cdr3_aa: CASSISGGRDADTQYF; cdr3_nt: TGTGCCAGTAGTATATCTGGCGGGAGGGATGCAGATACGCAGTATTTT
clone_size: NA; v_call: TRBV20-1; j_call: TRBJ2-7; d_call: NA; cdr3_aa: CSATSTGQGEQYF; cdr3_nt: TGCAGTGCTACCTCGACGGGGCAAGGGGAGCAGTACTTC
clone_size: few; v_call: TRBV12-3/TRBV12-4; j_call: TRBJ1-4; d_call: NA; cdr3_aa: CASSIQGINEKLFF; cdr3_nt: TGTGCCAGCAGCATACAGGGCATAAATGAAAAACTGTTTTTT
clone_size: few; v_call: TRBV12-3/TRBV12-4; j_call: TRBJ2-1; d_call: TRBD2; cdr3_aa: CASSLLLPGLAANEQFF; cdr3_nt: TGTGCCAGCAGCCTACTTTTACCGGGACTAGCTGCCAATGAGCAGTTCTTC
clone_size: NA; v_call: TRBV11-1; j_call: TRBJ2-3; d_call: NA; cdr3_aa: CASSPYPGLGGGTDTQYF; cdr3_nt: TGTGCCAGCAGCCCCTACCCGGGGTTGGGTGGCGGCACAGATACGCAGTATTTT
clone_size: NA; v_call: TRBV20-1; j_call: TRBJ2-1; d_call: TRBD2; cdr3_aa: CSARFAGGYNEQFF; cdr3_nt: TGCAGTGCTAGGTTTGCGGGGGGGTACAATGAGCAGTTCTTC
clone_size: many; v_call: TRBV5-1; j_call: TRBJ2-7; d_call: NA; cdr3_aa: CASSLGRAAYEQYF; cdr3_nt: TGCGCCAGCAGCTTGGGGAGGGCAGCCTACGAGCAGTACTTC
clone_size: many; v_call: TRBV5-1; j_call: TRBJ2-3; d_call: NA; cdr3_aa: CASRRGDDTQYF; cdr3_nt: TGCGCCAGCAGACGAGGGGACGATACGCAGTATTTT
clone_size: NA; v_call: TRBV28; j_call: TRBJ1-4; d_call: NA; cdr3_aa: CATLTDLGEKLFF; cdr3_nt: TGTGCCACGCTCACGGACCTGGGTGAAAAACTGTTTTTT
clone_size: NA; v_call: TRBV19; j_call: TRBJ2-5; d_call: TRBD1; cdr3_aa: CASRGQGKETQYF; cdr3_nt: TGTGCCAGTAGGGGACAGGGGAAAGAGACCCAGTACTTC
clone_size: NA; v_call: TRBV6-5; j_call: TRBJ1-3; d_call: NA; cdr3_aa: CASSYGRRGAGNTIYF; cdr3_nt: TGTGCCAGCAGTTACGGGCGTCGGGGAGCTGGAAACACCATATATTTT
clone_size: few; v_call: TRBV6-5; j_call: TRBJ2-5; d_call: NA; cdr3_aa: CASSYSAILETQYF; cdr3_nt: TGTGCCAGCAGTTACTCAGCAATATTGGAGACCCAGTACTTC
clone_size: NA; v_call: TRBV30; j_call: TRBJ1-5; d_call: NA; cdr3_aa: CAWNRPNQPQHF; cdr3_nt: TGTGCCTGGAACAGACCCAATCAGCCCCAGCATTTT
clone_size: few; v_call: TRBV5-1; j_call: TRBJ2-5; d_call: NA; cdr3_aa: CASSFEAGTTGTETQYF; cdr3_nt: TGCGCCAGCAGCTTCGAAGCCGGGACGACGGGGACGGAGACCCAGTACTTC
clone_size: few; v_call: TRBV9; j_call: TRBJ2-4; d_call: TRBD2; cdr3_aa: CASSTRLAGTGKNIQYF; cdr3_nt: TGTGCCAGCAGCACACGACTAGCGGGGACAGGCAAAAACATTCAGTACTTC
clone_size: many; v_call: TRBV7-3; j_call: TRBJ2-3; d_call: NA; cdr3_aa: CASSRNKDTQYF; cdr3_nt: TGTGCCAGCAGCAGAAATAAAGATACGCAGTATTTT
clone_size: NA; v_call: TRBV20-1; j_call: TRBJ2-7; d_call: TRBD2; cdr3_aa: CSASGLAGLYEQYF; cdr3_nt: TGCAGTGCTTCAGGACTAGCGGGGCTCTACGAGCAGTACTTC
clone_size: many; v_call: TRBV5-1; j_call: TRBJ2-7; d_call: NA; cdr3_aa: CASSGRGPPYEQYF; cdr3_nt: TGCGCCAGCAGCGGCAGGGGTCCTCCCTACGAGCAGTACTTC
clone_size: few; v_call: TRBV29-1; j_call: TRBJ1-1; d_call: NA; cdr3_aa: CSVEVRGQGTEAFF; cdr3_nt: TGCAGCGTTGAAGTGCGGGGGCAAGGCACTGAAGCTTTCTTT
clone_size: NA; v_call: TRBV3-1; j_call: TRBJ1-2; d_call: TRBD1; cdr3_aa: CASSHTGGSYGYTF; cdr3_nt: TGTGCCAGCAGCCACACAGGGGGCAGCTATGGCTACACCTTC
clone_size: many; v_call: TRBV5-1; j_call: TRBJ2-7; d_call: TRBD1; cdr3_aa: CASSRTGVILYEQYF; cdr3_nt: TGCGCCAGCAGCCGGACAGGGGTTATACTCTACGAGCAGTACTTC
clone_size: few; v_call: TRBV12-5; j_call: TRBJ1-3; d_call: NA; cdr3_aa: CASGLGSGNTIYF; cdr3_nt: TGTGCTAGTGGTTTGGGCTCTGGAAACACCATATATTTT
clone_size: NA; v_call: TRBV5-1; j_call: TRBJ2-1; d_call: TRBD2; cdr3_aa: CASSTGISGRINEQFF; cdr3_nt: TGCGCCAGCAGCACGGGGATTAGCGGGAGGATCAATGAGCAGTTCTTC
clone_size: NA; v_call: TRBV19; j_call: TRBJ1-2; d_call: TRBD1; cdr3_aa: CASSGGTVGFGNGYTF; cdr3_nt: TGTGCCAGTAGTGGGGGGACAGTTGGGTTTGGGAATGGCTACACCTTC
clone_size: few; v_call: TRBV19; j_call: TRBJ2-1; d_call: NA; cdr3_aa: CASSITPWEQFF; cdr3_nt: TGTGCCAGTAGTATTACCCCGTGGGAGCAGTTCTTC
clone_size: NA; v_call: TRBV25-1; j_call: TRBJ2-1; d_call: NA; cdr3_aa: CASSDEVATIYNEQFF; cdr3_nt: TGTGCCAGCAGTGATGAAGTAGCGACCATATACAATGAGCAGTTCTTC
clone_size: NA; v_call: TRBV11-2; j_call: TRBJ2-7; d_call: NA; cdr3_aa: CASSLSGPREQYF; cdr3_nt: TGTGCCAGCAGCTTAAGCGGCCCTAGGGAGCAGTACTTC
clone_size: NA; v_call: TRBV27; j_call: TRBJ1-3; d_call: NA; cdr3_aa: CASSQSTGYGNTIYF; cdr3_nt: TGTGCCAGCAGTCAAAGCACAGGGTACGGAAACACCATATATTTT
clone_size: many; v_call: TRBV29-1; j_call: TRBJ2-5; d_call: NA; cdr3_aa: CSVEESAGRETQYF; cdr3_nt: TGCAGCGTTGAAGAGTCGGCAGGGAGGGAGACCCAGTACTTC
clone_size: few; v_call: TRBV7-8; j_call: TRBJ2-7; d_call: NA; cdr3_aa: CASSRRGDPYEQYF; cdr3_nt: TGTGCCAGCAGCCGACGCGGGGACCCCTACGAGCAGTACTTC
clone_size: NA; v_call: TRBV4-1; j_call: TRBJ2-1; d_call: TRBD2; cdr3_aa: CASSPLWASGGYNEQFF; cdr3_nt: TGCGCCAGCAGCCCCCTCTGGGCCAGCGGGGGCTACAATGAGCAGTTCTTC
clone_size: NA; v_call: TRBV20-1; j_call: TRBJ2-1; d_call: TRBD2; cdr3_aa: CSAPTSGRNNEQFF; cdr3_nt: TGCAGTGCCCCAACTAGCGGGAGAAACAATGAGCAGTTCTTC
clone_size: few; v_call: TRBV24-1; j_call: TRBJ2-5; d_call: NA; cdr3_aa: CATSDPLSRETQYF; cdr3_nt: TGTGCCACCAGTGACCCCCTGAGCCGGGAGACCCAGTACTTC
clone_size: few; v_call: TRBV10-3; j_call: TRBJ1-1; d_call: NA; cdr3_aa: CAISGGTNTEAFF; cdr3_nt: TGTGCCATCAGTGGTGGAACGAACACTGAAGCTTTCTTT
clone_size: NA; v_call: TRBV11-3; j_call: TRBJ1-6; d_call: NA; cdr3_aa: CASSLGAAENSPLHF; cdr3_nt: TGTGCCAGCAGCTTAGGGGCTGCCGAGAATTCACCCCTCCACTTT
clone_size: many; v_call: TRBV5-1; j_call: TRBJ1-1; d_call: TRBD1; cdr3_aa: CASRRQGENTEAFF; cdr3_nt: TGCGCCAGCAGACGACAGGGGGAGAACACTGAAGCTTTCTTT
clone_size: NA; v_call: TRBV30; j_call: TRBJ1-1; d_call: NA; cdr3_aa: CAWSEGPQGKAFF; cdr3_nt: TGTGCCTGGAGTGAGGGCCCGCAGGGAAAAGCTTTCTTT
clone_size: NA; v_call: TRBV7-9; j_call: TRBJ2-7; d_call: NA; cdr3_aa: CASSRSHSYEQYF; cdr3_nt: TGTGCCAGCAGCCGCTCGCACTCCTACGAGCAGTACTTC
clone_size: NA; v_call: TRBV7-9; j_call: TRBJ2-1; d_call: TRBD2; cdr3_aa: CASSEREMKNEQFF; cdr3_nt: TGTGCCAGCAGCGAGCGGGAGATGAAGAATGAGCAGTTCTTC